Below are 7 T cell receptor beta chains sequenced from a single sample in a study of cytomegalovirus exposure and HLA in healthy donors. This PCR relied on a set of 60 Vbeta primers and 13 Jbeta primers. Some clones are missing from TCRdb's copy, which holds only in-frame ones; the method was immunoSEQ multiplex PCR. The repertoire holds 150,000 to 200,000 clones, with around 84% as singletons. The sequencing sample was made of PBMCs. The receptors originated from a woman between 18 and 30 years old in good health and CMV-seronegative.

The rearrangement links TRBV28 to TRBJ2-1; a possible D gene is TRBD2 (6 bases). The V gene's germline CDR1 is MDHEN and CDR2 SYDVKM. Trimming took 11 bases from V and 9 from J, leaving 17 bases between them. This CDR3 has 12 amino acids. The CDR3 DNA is TGTGCCGACACAGGAGGGCATGCTGAGCAGTTCTTC. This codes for CADTGGHAEQFF.

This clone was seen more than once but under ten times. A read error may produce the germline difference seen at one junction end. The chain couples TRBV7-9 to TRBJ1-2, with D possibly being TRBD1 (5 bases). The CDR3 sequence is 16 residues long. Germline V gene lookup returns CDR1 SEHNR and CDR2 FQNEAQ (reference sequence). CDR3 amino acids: CSSSLMGQGFIYGYTF. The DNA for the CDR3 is TGTTCCAGCAGCTTGATGGGTCAGGGATTTATCTATGGCTACACCTTC.

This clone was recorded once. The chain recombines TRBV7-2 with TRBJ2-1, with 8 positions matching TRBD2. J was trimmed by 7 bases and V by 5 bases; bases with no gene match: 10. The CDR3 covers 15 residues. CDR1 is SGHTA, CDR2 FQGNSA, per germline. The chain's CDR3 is CASSAVAGSINEQFF. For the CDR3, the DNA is TGTGCCAGCAGCGCCGTAGCGGGATCGATAAATGAGCAGTTCTTC.

For the CDR3, the DNA is TGTGCCAGCAGTTTGCGACCGGGACAGGGAATCTTTTATGGCTACACCTTC. Its translation is CASSLRPGQGIFYGYTF. The V gene is TRBV27, the J gene TRBJ1-2, with TRBD1 matching 9 bases. In germline, CDR1 is MNHEY, CDR2 SMNVEV (reference sequence). This CDR3 is built from 17 residues. V was clipped by 3 bases and J by 5 bases; unmatched bases: 13.

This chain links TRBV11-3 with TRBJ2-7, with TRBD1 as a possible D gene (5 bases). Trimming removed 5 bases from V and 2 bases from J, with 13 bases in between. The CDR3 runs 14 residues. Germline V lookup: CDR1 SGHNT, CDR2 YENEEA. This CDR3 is CASSAVGAAYEQYF. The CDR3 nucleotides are TGTGCCAGCAGCGCGGTTGGGGCCGCCTACGAGCAGTACTTC.

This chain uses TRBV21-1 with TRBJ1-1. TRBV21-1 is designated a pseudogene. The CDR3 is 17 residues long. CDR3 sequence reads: CASSKRGWYGGNTEAFF. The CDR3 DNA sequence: TGTGCCAGCAGCAAAAGAGGGTGGTACGGGGGGAACACTGAAGCTTTCTTT.

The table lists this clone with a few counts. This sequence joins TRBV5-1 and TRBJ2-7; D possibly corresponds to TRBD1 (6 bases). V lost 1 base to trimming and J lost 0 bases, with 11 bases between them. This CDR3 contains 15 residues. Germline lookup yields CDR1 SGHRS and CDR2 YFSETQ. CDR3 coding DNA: TGCGCCAGCAGCTTGTATCCGGACAGCTCCTACGAGCAGTACTTC. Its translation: CASSLYPDSSYEQYF.